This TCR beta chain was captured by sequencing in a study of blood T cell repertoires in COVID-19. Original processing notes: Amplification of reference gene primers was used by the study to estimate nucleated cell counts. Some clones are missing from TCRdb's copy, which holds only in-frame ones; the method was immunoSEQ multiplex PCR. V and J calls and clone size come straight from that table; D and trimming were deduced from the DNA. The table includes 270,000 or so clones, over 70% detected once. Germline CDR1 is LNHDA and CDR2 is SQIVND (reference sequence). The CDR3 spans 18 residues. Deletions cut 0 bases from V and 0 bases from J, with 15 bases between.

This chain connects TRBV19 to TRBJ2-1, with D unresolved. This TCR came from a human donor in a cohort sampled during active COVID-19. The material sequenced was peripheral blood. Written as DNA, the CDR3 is TGTGCCAGTAGTATAGATCCTTACTCTTTATCCTCCTACAATGAGCAGTTCTTC. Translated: CASSIDPYSLSSYNEQFF.